This is a list of T cell receptor beta chains from one sample in a study of T cells in Graves' hyperthyroidism and ophthalmopathy. TCRdb called the multiplex PCR reads again in MiXCR, with one record for every CDR3 protein. The data hold about 350,000 distinct CDR3 sequences, with 19% observed a single time. Sequenced material: blood. The origin of the receptors is a woman aged 18 to 35 with Graves' hyperthyroidism. CDR3s leave out the opening cysteine and the closing phenylalanine or tryptophan. The order of the fields is V gene, CDR3 protein.

TRBV10-3 | AISESVDSVEQY
TRBV5-6 | ASSLEPTNTGELF
TRBV5-1 | ASSKTVVGDEQY
TRBV12-3/TRBV12-4 | ASTEGDYGTEAF
TRBV24-1 | ATREGTEAF
TRBV3-1 | ASTRESGREAF
TRBV2 | ASRPDSSETQY
TRBV20-1 | SVDGLAGMSYEQY
TRBV15 | ATSRKQGLETQY
TRBV12-3/TRBV12-4 | ASSPAGGFYEQY
TRBV20-1 | SARTASNQPQH
TRBV2 | AGRLGVEQY
TRBV20-1 | SANTPGQSSYEQY
TRBV12-3/TRBV12-4 | ASSLTGSGQPQH
TRBV20-1 | SVYRGLTGYT
TRBV20-1 | SAGGQGNSPLH
TRBV20-1 | SARGGGVYSGGRPTGELF
TRBV2 | ASSEYRPGTWEGVGNTIY
TRBV6-1 | ASSPSLFPNTGELF
TRBV2 | ASRVTGNRGRAF
TRBV3-1 | ASSQGGPETQY
TRBV11-1 | ASSAPGRSSGANVLT
TRBV28 | ASSFMADSNQPQH
TRBV7-8 | ASSSSESGYLPYEQY
TRBV12-3/TRBV12-4 | ASSPDGGPPTGELF
TRBV6-1 | ASSGRRRNTEAF
TRBV20-1 | SASPRTDSSYEQY
TRBV20-1 | SAREGGRDNQPQH
TRBV20-1 | SARGRGSLGLNTEAF
TRBV20-1 | SARRTSQETQY
TRBV28 | ASREQGREGQPQH
TRBV15 | ATSNRPISGNTIY
TRBV16 | ASSQSPGWEGNQPQH
TRBV4-1 | ASSQRSFPDYEQY
TRBV15 | ATTPGGGADGYT
TRBV9 | ASSVKGGQPQH
TRBV9 | ASSVSTDTQY
TRBV12-3/TRBV12-4 | ASSFSTGTSGYT
TRBV2 | ASRFLAYEQY
TRBV6-2/TRBV6-3 | ASSYTETVAGNTGELF
TRBV5-1 | ASRATGVSGNTIY
TRBV12-3/TRBV12-4 | ASSLGRTGGTTAEAF
TRBV18 | ASSPDRAEAF
TRBV5-1 | ASSLQGATYEQY
TRBV12-5 | ASGPPGTGAEAF
TRBV6-5 | ASSYSGSKHYGYT